This T cell receptor (beta chain) came from a study of T cells in localized non-small cell lung cancer. Study findings and constraints: Prolonged overall survival went with higher T cell density in the blood. Heterogeneity remains possible because sequencing was limited to only one tumor region. Adjacent lung exhibited a median of about 50 among the 100 most abundant tumor clones. The highest T cell clonality was in uninvolved adjacent lung, above tumor.

Sequencing used immunoSEQ multiplex PCR; TCRdb keeps in-frame clones, though not all of them. The table lists tens of thousands of clones, approximately 90% of them singletons. Per germline, CDR1 KGHSH and CDR2 LQKENI. Trimming removed 3 bases from V and 4 bases from J, with 9 bases in between. The CDR3 runs 13 residues. As regards this clone: Its antigen remains unidentified.

The gene calls are TRBV18 and TRBJ1-1, with D possibly TRBD1 on 5 matching bases. The sample in question was peripheral blood, obtained before any cancer treatment. This sequence was found in a man between 40 and 70 years old with stage I squamous cell lung carcinoma. CDR3 sequence reads: CASSPVGGTEAFF. CDR3 nucleotide sequence: TGTGCCAGCTCACCGGTCGGGGGCACTGAAGCTTTCTTT.